Each of the 26 T cell receptor beta chains below was sequenced from the same sample in a study of blood T cell repertoires in COVID-19. Assay used: immunoSEQ multiplex PCR; TCRdb lists only in-frame clones, some missing. This table holds more than 200,000 clones, 85% to 90% found once. The sequencing input was PBMCs or T cells enriched from blood (not recorded which). Receptors were obtained from a woman younger than 45 who had recovered from COVID-19.

The chain couples TRBV13 to TRBJ1-1, with TRBD1 identical over 9 bases. This CDR3 comprises 15 residues. V shed 4 bases and J 7 bases; nucleotides not matched to a gene: 10. Germline CDR1 and CDR2: PRHDT and FYEKMQ (reference sequence). The CDR3 sequence: CASSSLGQGKREAFF. The CDR3 nucleotides are TGTGCCAGCAGCTCACTAGGACAGGGGAAACGTGAAGCTTTCTTT.

The chain couples TRBV18 to TRBJ1-2; 7 bases map to TRBD1. CDR1 and CDR2 from the germline V gene are KGHSH and LQKENI. With 3 bases clipped from V and 2 bases from J, the junction kept 9 bases outside the gene matches. The CDR3 has 16 residues. CDR3 loop: CASSPSRTGVNYGYTF. The CDR3 DNA follows: TGTGCCAGCTCACCTTCCCGGACAGGCGTAAACTATGGCTACACCTTC.

V and J are TRBV6-1 and TRBJ1-1, with D unresolved. Trimming took 2 bases from V and 0 from J, leaving 10 bases between them. The germline V gene has CDR1 MNHNS and CDR2 SASEGT. The length of the CDR3 is 15 residues. This CDR3 is CASSESGNMNTEAFF. Written as DNA, the CDR3 is TGTGCCAGCAGTGAATCAGGCAACATGAACACTGAAGCTTTCTTT.

The rearrangement joins TRBV9 to TRBJ1-6; possibly TRBD1 for D (6 bases). V lost 2 bases, J lost 8 bases, and 14 bases lay in between. Germline V gene sequence: CDR1 SGDLS, CDR2 YYNGEE. The CDR3 runs to 15 residues. The CDR3 protein is CASSVQADSYSPLHF. DNA of the CDR3: TGTGCCAGCAGCGTCCAAGCGGACAGTTATTCACCCCTCCACTTT.

The rearrangement links TRBV19 to TRBJ1-1; possible D gene TRBD1, 5 bases. Germline V gene sequence: CDR1 LNHDA, CDR2 SQIVND (reference sequence). The V end lost 7 bases, the J end lost 4 bases, and 19 bases lay between the germline ends. This CDR3 is 15 amino acids long. CDR3: CASTLTIAGGTEAFF. The CDR3 DNA sequence: TGTGCCAGTACCCTAACAATTGCCGGGGGCACTGAAGCTTTCTTT. Supplemented by reference TRBV19 and TRBJ1-1, the full variable domain reads DGGITQSPKYLFRKEGQNVTLSCEQNLNHDAMYWYRQDPGQGLRLIYYSQIVNDFQKGDIAEGYSVSREKKESFPLTVTSAQKNPTAFYLCASTLTIAGGTEAFFGQGTRLTVV.

The rearrangement links TRBV4-3 to TRBJ2-3; 10 bases are shared with TRBD2. CDR1 is LGHNA, CDR2 YSLEER, per germline. This CDR3 is built from 16 residues. The V gene end was trimmed by 3 bases and the J gene end by 0 bases; junction bases not matched to a gene: 3. The CDR3 coding sequence is TGCGCCAGCAGCCAGAAACTAGCGGGGAGCACAGATACGCAGTATTTT. Its protein product is CASSQKLAGSTDTQYF.

The V call is TRBV7-6, the J call TRBJ2-1; D is possibly TRBD2 (5 bases). The V end lost 8 bases, the J end lost 6 bases, and 11 bases lay between the germline ends. Germline V gives CDR1 SGHVS, CDR2 FNYEAQ. The CDR3 length is 12 residues. The chain's CDR3 is CASRGYLNEQFF. Here the CDR3 DNA reads TGTGCCAGCCGGGGATACCTCAATGAGCAGTTCTTC. The whole variable domain, remainder taken from reference TRBV7-6 and TRBJ2-1, is GAGVSQSPRYKVTKRGQDVALRCDPISGHVSLYWYRQALGQGPEFLTYFNYEAQQDKSGLPNDRFSAERPEGSISTLTIQRTEQRDSAMYRCASRGYLNEQFFGPGTRLTVL.

The chain employs TRBV5-5 and TRBJ2-1; D not resolved. The CDR3 spans 12 residues. Germline-derived CDR1 and CDR2 are SGHKS and YYEKEE (reference sequence). The germline V and J ends were trimmed by 1 base and 8 bases, with 7 bases remaining between them. CDR3 coding DNA: TGTGCCAGCAGCTTGTTATTCGATGAGCAGTTCTTC. Translated, it gives CASSLLFDEQFF.

This clone is a singleton in its sample. The chain joins TRBV7-6 to TRBJ2-5, with 7 bases fitting TRBD1. CDR3 length: 15 amino acids. The ends lost 1 base at V and 6 bases at J; junction bases unmatched: 8. Per the germline V gene, CDR1 is SGHVS and CDR2 is FNYEAQ. In DNA, the CDR3 is TGTGCCAGCAGCTTAGAAAGGGGGCTTATGAAGACCCAGTACTTC. The encoded protein is CASSLERGLMKTQYF.

V is TRBV10-3 and J is TRBJ2-7, with a weak D call TRBD2 (5 bases). This CDR3 comprises 11 residues. Germline values: CDR1 ENHRY, CDR2 SYGVKD. V was shortened by 3 bases and J by 6 bases, with 6 bases between the two germline ends. CDR3 residues: CAISDEGEQYF. CDR3 nucleotides: TGTGCCATCAGTGACGAGGGCGAGCAGTACTTC.

At least ten counts were recorded for this clone. The chain joins TRBV15 to TRBJ2-7; 7 nucleotides align to TRBD2. CDR3 size: 16 residues. Germline loops: CDR1 LNHNV, CDR2 YYDKDF (reference sequence). With V trimmed by 0 bases and J by 2 bases, 7 bases remained unmatched. CDR3 amino acids: CATSRDSAGVPYEQYF. The CDR3 DNA reads as TGTGCCACCAGCAGAGATTCGGCGGGAGTCCCCTACGAGCAGTACTTC.

V and J are TRBV7-2 and TRBJ1-3; D ambiguous. Germline V gene data show CDR1 as SGHTA and CDR2 as FQGNSA. Trimming removed 1 base at V and 2 bases at J, with 12 bases between. This CDR3 region has 16 residues. CDR3 amino acids: CASSLGATSAGNTIYF. CDR3 nucleotides: TGTGCCAGCAGCTTAGGGGCCACAAGTGCTGGAAACACCATATATTTT.

In regard to this clone: The sample carries other DNA sequences with the same CDR3. The chain carries TRBV9 and TRBJ2-1; TRBD2 matches 14 bases. This CDR3 has 17 residues. V lost 7 bases to trimming and J lost 2 bases; unmatched junction nucleotides: 8. CDR1 and CDR2 from the germline V gene are SGDLS and YYNGEE. CDR3 protein: CASAGLAGAGAYNEQFF. In DNA, the CDR3 is TGTGCCAGCGCGGGACTAGCGGGAGCTGGCGCCTACAATGAGCAGTTCTTC.

V and J are TRBV11-1 and TRBJ2-1; D remains ambiguous. The CDR3 extends over 13 amino acids. Looked up from germline, CDR1 is SGHAT and CDR2 is FQDESV (reference sequence). V dropped 5 bases and J dropped 6 bases, with 11 bases sitting between them. The CDR3 loop reads CASSPLLTNEQFF. The DNA of the CDR3 is TGTGCCAGCAGCCCACTATTGACCAATGAGCAGTTCTTC.

Details on this clone: The sample contains more than one DNA sequence encoding this CDR3. The chain is built from TRBV6-5 and TRBJ2-1, with D possibly matching TRBD2 (5 bases). This CDR3 region has 11 residues. The ends were cut back, 2 bases at V and 10 bases at J, with 6 bases in the middle. Germline CDR1 reads MNHEY; CDR2 reads SVGAGI. The DNA of the CDR3 is TGTGCCAGCAGTTACGGAGGAGAGCAGTTCTTC. Translating gives CASSYGGEQFF.

The chain employs TRBV6-5 and TRBJ1-1, with TRBD1 matching over 11 bases. The V and J ends lost 10 bases and 2 bases, in that order; junction bases with no gene match: 6. The CDR3 contains 14 residues. CDR1 is MNHEY and CDR2 is SVGAGI in the germline V gene. The CDR3 loop reads CAIGQGALNTEAFF. In DNA, the CDR3 is TGTGCCATTGGACAGGGGGCCTTAAACACTGAAGCTTTCTTT.

CDR3 nucleotides: TGTGCCAGCATAGGACAGGGCAACTATGGCTACACCTTC. Its protein is CASIGQGNYGYTF. V gene TRBV28 combines with J gene TRBJ1-2; 8 bases fit TRBD1. V shed 7 bases, J shed 2 bases, and the junction held 3 bases outside the gene matches. CDR3 length: 13 residues. Germline CDR1 MDHEN, CDR2 SYDVKM.

The chain couples TRBV7-8 to TRBJ1-1; 12 positions agree with TRBD1. J was trimmed by 8 bases and V by 3 bases; bases with no gene match: 1. This CDR3 comprises 13 residues. The V gene's germline CDR1 is SGHVS and CDR2 FQNEAQ. The CDR3 DNA reads as TGTGCCAGCAGCTTTGGGACAGGGGGCGAAGCTTTCTTT. Translation gives CASSFGTGGEAFF. Filled out from reference TRBV7-8 and TRBJ1-1, the complete variable domain reads GAGVSQSPRYKVAKRGQDVALRCDPISGHVSLFWYQQALGQGPEFLTYFQNEAQLDKSGLPSDRFFAERPEGSVSTLKIQRTQQEDSAVYLCASSFGTGGEAFFGQGTRLTVV.

The J gene is TRBJ2-3, the V gene TRBV7-3; TRBD1 matches 7 bases. Trimming at V came to 6 bases and at J to 5 bases, leaving 8 bases not matched to a gene. This CDR3 is 14 amino acids long. Germline V gives CDR1 SGHTA, CDR2 FQGTGA. The CDR3 DNA sequence: TGTGCCAGCAGTCGAAACAGGGGATTAGATACGCAGTATTTT. This sequence encodes CASSRNRGLDTQYF. Supplemented by reference TRBV7-3 and TRBJ2-3, the full variable domain reads GAGVSQTPSNKVTEKGKYVELRCDPISGHTALYWYRQSLGQGPEFLIYFQGTGAADDSGLPNDRFFAVRPEGSVSTLKIQRTERGDSAVYLCASSRNRGLDTQYFGPGTRLTVL.

The chain links TRBV19 to TRBJ2-2; D is ambiguous. V lost 3 bases and J lost 8, with 7 bases in between. Germline CDR1 reads LNHDA; CDR2 reads SQIVND (reference sequence). There are 12 residues in the CDR3. The DNA for the CDR3 is TGTGCCAGTAGTATCCCCGAGGGGGAGCTGTTTTTT. Its translation: CASSIPEGELFF.

CDR3: CASSQAAGSGSGNTIYF. In nucleotides, the CDR3 is TGTGCCAGCAGCCAAGCTGCAGGGTCGGGCTCTGGAAACACCATATATTTT. The chain is built from TRBV4-2 and TRBJ1-3, with D possibly matching TRBD1 (5 bases). The V and J ends lost 1 base and 0 bases respectively, with 13 bases between them. Germline-derived CDR1 and CDR2 are LGHNA and YNFKEQ. The length of the CDR3 is 17 residues.

Remarks on this clone: Other DNA sequences in the same sample also yield this CDR3. The chain couples TRBV30 to TRBJ1-2; 7 positions agree with TRBD1. Trimming took 5 bases from V and 2 from J; bases not matched to a gene: 2. This CDR3 is built from 12 residues. Germline V gives CDR1 GTSNPN, CDR2 SVGIG (reference sequence). Here the CDR3 reads CAWSGQNYGYTF. As DNA, the CDR3 is TGTGCCTGGTCGGGACAGAACTATGGCTACACCTTC.

The genes are TRBV28 and TRBJ2-5, with 8 bases identical to TRBD1. The CDR3 runs 15 residues. CDR1 is MDHEN, CDR2 SYDVKM, per germline. The V segment lost 6 bases and the J segment 5 bases; nucleotides outside the gene matches: 11. Here the CDR3 DNA reads TGTGCCAGCAGCCCCCTCGGACAGGGTGGGGAGACCCAGTACTTC. This translates into CASSPLGQGGETQYF.

The chain employs TRBV12-3 or TRBV12-4 and TRBJ1-1; 8 nucleotides match TRBD1. V gave up 6 bases and J gave up 6 bases; unmatched junction bases: 6. This CDR3 has 13 amino acids. CDR3: CASSHGQGAEAFF. CDR3 nucleotides: TGTGCCAGCAGCCACGGACAGGGCGCTGAAGCTTTCTTT.

CDR3: CASSLWANTQYF. CDR3 nucleotide sequence: TGTGCCAGCAGCTTGTGGGCAAATACGCAGTATTTT. This chain joins TRBV7-8 and TRBJ2-3; D gene ambiguous. Germline values: CDR1 SGHVS, CDR2 FQNEAQ. The V end lost 3 bases, the J end lost 7 bases, and 8 bases lay between the germline ends. CDR3 size: 12 residues.

The chain combines TRBV27 with TRBJ2-7, with a possible D match to TRBD2 (5 bases). The CDR3 length is 13 residues. With 3 bases removed from V and 2 bases from J, the gap between germline ends came to 8 bases. Germline assignment: CDR1 MNHEY and CDR2 SMNVEV (reference sequence). CDR3 sequence reads: CASSFGVTYEQYF. The DNA of the CDR3 is TGTGCCAGCAGTTTCGGGGTTACCTACGAGCAGTACTTC.